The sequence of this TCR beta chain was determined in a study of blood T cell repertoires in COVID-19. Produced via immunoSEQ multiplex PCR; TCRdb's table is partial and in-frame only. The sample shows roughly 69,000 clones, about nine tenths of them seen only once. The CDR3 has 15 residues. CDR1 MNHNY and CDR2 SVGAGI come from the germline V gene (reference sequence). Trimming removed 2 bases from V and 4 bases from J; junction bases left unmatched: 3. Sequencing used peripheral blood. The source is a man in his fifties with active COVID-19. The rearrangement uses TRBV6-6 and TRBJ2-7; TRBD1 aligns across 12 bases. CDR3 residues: CASSYGGQGAYEQYF. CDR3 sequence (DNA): TGTGCCAGCAGTTACGGGGGACAGGGGGCGTACGAGCAGTACTTC.